This T cell receptor beta chain stems from a study of post-analysis software for immune sequencing data (dated by TCRdb to the mid-2010s). Regarding the complete study: Disease courses on record covered relapsing-remitting, secondary progressive and progressive-relapsing multiple sclerosis, though some patients had no subtype annotation. The patient repertoires were compared against about a dozen previously published healthy control repertoires obtained from donors aged roughly 6 to 28 years. A subset of samples was prepared in parallel using single-end sample barcoding, then pooled and co-amplified after Illumina adapter ligation. Points the paper makes about the study in general: Significantly higher frequencies in patients than in controls were found for five or six TRBV segments, including TRBV5-6, TRBV5-1 and TRBV20-1. The control group was slightly older than the multiple sclerosis patient group. Direct clustering with F measure showed strong co-clustering of samples prepared in the same batch, prompting a batch-effect correction. Compared with controls, multiple sclerosis patients had significantly lower normalized Chao1 diversity, a finding suggesting substantial peripheral T-cell clonal expansion.

This clonotype was detected a few times. No antigen is known for it. Base qualities were left out, and no much larger clone turns up one base away. To demonstrate the VDJtools post-analysis software, the study profiled TCR beta repertoires from the peripheral blood of about 13 young patients with multiple sclerosis. The patients with multiple sclerosis were children and adolescents between roughly 6 and 17 years of age. Trimming leaves V shorter by 4 bases and J shorter by 7 bases, with the junction holding 7 bases beyond the gene matches. The cysteine opens and the phenylalanine closes a CDR3 of 15 amino acids. The entry retains the CDR3 DNA only, 45 bases that are in frame from base 1. The germline V gene provides CDR1 SGHTA and CDR2 FQGNSA. The method was PCR. Instrument used: Illumina HiSeq 2500. To reduce PCR and sequencing biases, unique molecular identifiers were incorporated into the TCR beta cDNA libraries. Approximately 500,000 cDNA molecules were obtained for every 1 to 10 million input T cells, so each molecule roughly corresponded to one T cell. Patient libraries were prepared and sequenced with the same protocol used for the earlier healthy control dataset. Samples belonging to the same batch were prepared together, multiplexed and sequenced on a shared HiSeq lane. As for how the authors treated the data: Raw barcoded reads were processed with MIGEC, and single-read molecular identifier groups were discarded before consensus assembly and CDR3 extraction. Clonotype tables were post-analysed with VDJtools, normalizing diversity by down-sampling all datasets to the smallest sample size. To correct batch-related cross-sample contamination, repertoire overlap clustering matched CDR3 amino acid sequences but not nucleotide sequences. Through fastp at Q25 and MiXCR, TCRdb rebuilt clones from the public reads, retaining in-frame beta chains. Here each entry gathers all rows of one CDR3 protein and keeps the most common genes and DNA. None of the V and J calls come from the authors' own analysis; TCRdb made them. For this sample there are roughly 800,000 distinct CDR3 sequences; 30% appear just once. Clones ranked in the top ten supply under 0.7% of the sample.

Source material: blood. This TCR was recovered from a girl between 10 and 17 years old with multiple sclerosis. Recombination connected TRBV7-2 to TRBJ2-1; 10 bases in between match TRBD1. In nucleotides, the sequence is TGTGCCAGCAGCTCCCGACAGGGGGCGAGGAATGAGCAGTTCTTC. Its product reads: CASSSRQGARNEQFF.